Listed below are T cell receptor beta chains from one sample, sequenced in a study of blood T cell repertoires in COVID-19. Profiled with immunoSEQ multiplex PCR; TCRdb holds only in-frame clones, not every one. This sample has some 510,000 clones; roughly 90% occur once, and the top ten carry 1.5% to 2%. Input material: PBMCs or T cells enriched from blood (not recorded which). The receptors were gathered from a woman aged 40 to 50 who had recovered from COVID-19. Each CDR3 is given without its conserved first and last residue. A D gene is named only where the DNA matches it firmly.

D	V	length	J	CDR3
NA	TRBV2	12	TRBJ1-2	ASSVDVGNYGYT
TRBD2	TRBV5-1	13	TRBJ2-3	ASSRPGLGTDTQY
TRBD2	TRBV7-2	12	TRBJ2-5	ASSLGSGRETQY
NA	TRBV18	10	TRBJ2-5	ASSPGLETQY
NA	TRBV4-1	14	TRBJ2-3	ASSQSGNRVEDTQY
NA	TRBV30	12	TRBJ1-5	AWTSGQSNQPQH
TRBD1	TRBV18	13	TRBJ1-1	ASSLGQRMNTEAF
TRBD1	TRBV6-5	12	TRBJ1-1	ASSTGGGGTEAF
NA	TRBV6-6	12	TRBJ2-1	ATRGAPDFNEQF
TRBD2	TRBV7-6	14	TRBJ2-1	ASSPREGSYHNEQF
TRBD2	TRBV10-2	12	TRBJ2-7	ASIGTSGDYEQY
TRBD2	TRBV6-5	14	TRBJ2-1	ASSYSLAGPYNEQF
NA	TRBV6-5	11	TRBJ2-7	ASSYGLAGEQY
TRBD1	TRBV5-1	18	TRBJ2-1	ASSYLQGANYGSSYNEQF
TRBD1	TRBV29-1	12	TRBJ1-2	SVTPGGNHYGYT
NA	TRBV5-1	13	TRBJ2-7	ASSLVLALGDEQY
TRBD1	TRBV18	13	TRBJ2-2	ASSSTGGNTGELF
TRBD1	TRBV5-6	14	TRBJ2-2	ASSLGQGGNTGELF
NA	TRBV9	11	TRBJ1-1	ASSVVGEGEAF
TRBD2	TRBV7-9	12	TRBJ2-5	ASSLLAGQETQY